Listed below are T cell receptor beta chains from one sample, sequenced in a study of blood T cell repertoires in COVID-19. Data came from immunoSEQ multiplex PCR; TCRdb stores just in-frame clones and leaves some out. The table shows 20,000 to 30,000 clones, with 90% occurring only once. Sequences were obtained from peripheral blood. Every receptor here comes from a woman aged 60 to 75 with active COVID-19. CDR3s include the opening cysteine and the closing phenylalanine or tryptophan. D genes are given only for firm matches. Size tells how often a clone was seen (once, few, many) or the class of an expanded clone, and some rows leave it out.

D	size	V	J	DNA	CDR3
TRBD2	.	TRBV9	TRBJ2-7	TGTGCCAGCAGCCGACGTAGGGCGGGAGGCGAGCAGTACTTC	CASSRRRAGGEQYF
.	.	TRBV5-1	TRBJ2-1	TGCGCCAGCAGACTGGACTATTACAATGAGCAGTTCTTC	CASRLDYYNEQFF
TRBD2	.	TRBV2	TRBJ2-1	TGTGCCAGCATTGGGGGGGGCAATGAGCAGTTCTTC	CASIGGGNEQFF
TRBD2	.	TRBV5-5	TRBJ2-1	TGTGCCAGCAGCCCCGGGACTAGCGGGGCTCGGGAGCAGTTCTTC	CASSPGTSGAREQFF
.	.	TRBV6-6	TRBJ1-5	TGTGCCAGCAGTTACTCGACGGGAGGGTATGGGCAGCCCCAGCATTTT	CASSYSTGGYGQPQHF
TRBD1	.	TRBV6-5	TRBJ2-7	TGTGCCAGCAGCGCTATCGACAGGGCTTCCGAGCAGTACTTC	CASSAIDRASEQYF
TRBD1	.	TRBV7-2	TRBJ1-2	TGTGCCAGCAGCTTGGCCGGGACAGCTAACTATGGCTACACCTTC	CASSLAGTANYGYTF
.	.	TRBV5-1	TRBJ1-1	TGCGCCAGCAGCTTGTTACAGAACACTGAAGCTTTCTTT	CASSLLQNTEAFF
.	few	TRBV30	TRBJ1-2	TGTGCCTGGAGTTCCGGGAATGGTAACTATGGCTACACCTTC	CAWSSGNGNYGYTF
.	.	TRBV28	TRBJ2-7	TGTGCCAGCAGTTTGTCGGGACTGAGCTACGAGCAGTACTTC	CASSLSGLSYEQYF
TRBD2	.	TRBV7-9	TRBJ2-1	TGTGCCAGCAGCTTATCTCAGCGGGAGTTCTCCTACAATGAGCAGTTCTTC	CASSLSQREFSYNEQFF
.	.	TRBV2	TRBJ2-5	TGTGCCAGCAGTGTCGTTACAGGGAAAGATCAAGAGACCCAGTACTTC	CASSVVTGKDQETQYF
.	.	TRBV5-1	TRBJ2-5	TGCGCCAGCAGCCCCTCAGACCAAGAGACCCAGTACTTC	CASSPSDQETQYF
TRBD2	.	TRBV4-3	TRBJ2-3	TGCGCCAGCAGCCAAGATCCGGTGACTAGCGGTCCCACAGATACGCAGTATTTT	CASSQDPVTSGPTDTQYF
.	.	TRBV6-1	TRBJ2-1	TGTGCCAGCAGTGAGATGGCGGGGGCAAACAATGAGCAGTTCTTC	CASSEMAGANNEQFF
.	once	TRBV2	TRBJ1-6	TGTGCCAGCAGTCTCCCCGGGGATTCACCCCTCCACTTT	CASSLPGDSPLHF
TRBD1	once	TRBV7-8	TRBJ1-5	TGTGCCAGCAGCCAGGACAGGGGCAATCAGCCCCAGCATTTT	CASSQDRGNQPQHF
TRBD2	.	TRBV5-1	TRBJ2-3	TGCGCCAGCAGCCCGGGTGGACTAGCGGGAACCACAGATACGCAGTATTTT	CASSPGGLAGTTDTQYF
TRBD2	.	TRBV7-9	TRBJ2-1	TGTGCCAGCAGCTTAGCGCTAGCTAGCGGGAGGAGTGAGCAGTTCTTC	CASSLALASGRSEQFF
TRBD1	.	TRBV7-9	TRBJ1-4	TGTGCCAGCAGCTTATCCGAGGGACAGGGAGGGGAAAAACTGTTTTTT	CASSLSEGQGGEKLFF
TRBD2	.	TRBV30	TRBJ2-1	TGTGCCTGGAGTGTACGAAGGACTAGCGGGATAGATGAGCAGTTCTTC	CAWSVRRTSGIDEQFF
.	.	TRBV5-1	TRBJ1-4	TGCGCCAGCAGCTTGGGGACAAGTAATGAAAAACTGTTTTTT	CASSLGTSNEKLFF
.	.	TRBV27	TRBJ2-7	TGTGCCAGCAGACAGTCGGGGGGCGGGTACGAGCAGTACTTC	CASRQSGGGYEQYF
TRBD2	.	TRBV5-1	TRBJ2-1	TGCGCCAGCAATCTAGCGGGAGGGACCTACAATGAGCAGTTCTTC	CASNLAGGTYNEQFF
TRBD2	.	TRBV3-1/TRBV3-2	TRBJ2-5	TGTGCCAGCAGCCAATCAGATAGCGGGAGGCGACAGACCCAGTACTTC	CASSQSDSGRRQTQYF
TRBD2	.	TRBV7-3	TRBJ2-2	TGTGCCAGCAGCTCGGGAGGGAGAACGAACACCGGGGAGCTGTTTTTT	CASSSGGRTNTGELFF
.	.	TRBV24-1	TRBJ1-4	TGTGCCACCAGTGGTTCGGGGGGCAATGAAAAACTGTTTTTT	CATSGSGGNEKLFF
TRBD2	.	TRBV9	TRBJ2-2	TGTGCCAGCAGCGCCCCGAGCGGGAAAAACACCGGGGAGCTGTTTTTT	CASSAPSGKNTGELFF
TRBD2	.	TRBV7-3	TRBJ2-1	TGTGCCAGCGGGGATTCGGCAGGCCGAACTAGCGATAATGAGCAGTTCTTC	CASGDSAGRTSDNEQFF
.	once	TRBV28	TRBJ1-2	TGTGCCAGCAGTCCTTCGACTGCGCAGAAGGACACCTTC	CASSPSTAQKDTF
.	once	TRBV5-1	TRBJ1-1	TGCGCCAGCAGCCGGAGGGAGGGTATGAACACTGAAGCTTTCTTT	CASSRREGMNTEAFF